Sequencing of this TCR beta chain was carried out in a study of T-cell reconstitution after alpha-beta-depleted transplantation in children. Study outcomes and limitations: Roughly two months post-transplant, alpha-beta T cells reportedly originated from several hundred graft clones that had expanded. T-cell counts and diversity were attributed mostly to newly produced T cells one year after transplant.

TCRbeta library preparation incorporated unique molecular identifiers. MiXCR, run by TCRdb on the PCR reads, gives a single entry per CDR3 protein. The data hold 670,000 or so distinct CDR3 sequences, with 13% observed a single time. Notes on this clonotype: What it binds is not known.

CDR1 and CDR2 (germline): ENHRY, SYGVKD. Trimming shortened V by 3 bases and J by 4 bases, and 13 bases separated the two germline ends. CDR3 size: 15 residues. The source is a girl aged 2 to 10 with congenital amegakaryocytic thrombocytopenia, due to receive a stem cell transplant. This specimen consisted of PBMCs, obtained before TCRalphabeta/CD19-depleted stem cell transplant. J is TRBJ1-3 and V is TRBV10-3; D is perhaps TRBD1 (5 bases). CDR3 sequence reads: CAISEGTSQGNTIYF. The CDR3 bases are TGTGCCATCAGTGAAGGGACCTCGCAAGGAAACACCATATATTTT.